What follows are 28 T cell receptor beta chains derived from one specimen sequenced in a study of Tregs in tolerant kidney transplant recipients. Clones were read by immunoSEQ multiplex PCR, and TCRdb kept only the in-frame ones, dropping some. This table has about 100,000 clones, 93% appearing once. This specimen was CD4+ T cells from blood, taken before the transplant. The receptor source for this set is a human donor who received a combined kidney and bone marrow transplant.

V usage is TRBV5-5 and J usage is TRBJ1-4, with D tentatively TRBD1 (6 bases). Germline CDR1 and CDR2: SGHKS and YYEKEE (reference sequence). Trimming pared 0 bases from V and 7 bases from J, leaving 16 bases between. The CDR3 totals 16 residues. The CDR3: CASSLEQGRNSEKLFF. CDR3 DNA: TGTGCCAGCAGCTTGGAACAGGGCCGGAACAGTGAAAAACTGTTTTTT.

As regards this clone: At one of its ends the junction is not consistent with the germline gene, which may arise from a read error. Other DNA sequences in this sample translate to the same CDR3. The CDR3 spells CASSLDRVHSPLHF. The CDR3 DNA reads as TGTGCCAGCAGCTTGGACAGGGTCCATTCCCCCCTCCACTTT. The rearrangement links TRBV7-2 to TRBJ1-6; 8 positions agree with TRBD1. The CDR3 spans 14 residues. Germline CDR1 SGHTA, CDR2 FQGNSA.

The chain carries TRBV21-1 and TRBJ2-5; no DNA check was done on the table's D call, TRBD2. TRBV21-1 is an annotated pseudogene. This CDR3 is 14 amino acids long. DNA for the CDR3: TGTGCCAGCAGTGGCCGGGAAGACCAAGAGACCCAGTACTTC. It specifies CASSGREDQETQYF.

In this sample, this clone turned up once. The chain has TRBV7-9 and TRBJ1-4, with 8 bases fitting TRBD1. The CDR3 length is 16 residues. CDR1 SEHNR and CDR2 FQNEAQ come from the germline V gene (reference sequence). V lost 2 bases and J lost 8; bases outside the gene matches: 10. The chain's CDR3 is CASSLSAGGFREKLFF. The CDR3 bases are TGTGCCAGCAGCTTATCGGCAGGGGGCTTTCGCGAAAAACTGTTTTTT. Full variable domain (missing parts from reference TRBV7-9 and TRBJ1-4): DTGVSQNPRHKITKRGQNVTFRCDPISEHNRLYWYRQTLGQGPEFLTYFQNEAQLEKSRLLSDRFSAERPKGSFSTLEIQRTEQGDSAMYLCASSLSAGGFREKLFFGSGTQLSVL.

This chain links TRBV11-3 with TRBJ2-1; 10 bases map to TRBD2. Germline V CDR1 and CDR2: SGHNT, YENEEA. This CDR3 is 14 amino acids long. The CDR3 here is CACALAGGGNEQFF. CDR3 nucleotides: TGTGCTTGTGCATTAGCGGGAGGCGGGAATGAGCAGTTCTTC.

The chain has TRBV11-3 and TRBJ2-7; 7 bases are shared with TRBD2. The CDR3 sequence is 15 residues long. Germline V gives CDR1 SGHNT, CDR2 YENEEA. Trimming took 5 bases from V and 4 from J; bases not matched to a gene: 11. CDR3 amino acids: CASSKLRDYSYEQYF. The CDR3, as DNA: TGTGCCAGCAGCAAGCTCCGGGACTATTCTTACGAGCAGTACTTC. The full variable domain, completed using reference TRBV11-3 and TRBJ2-7, is EAGVVQSPRYKIIEKKQPVAFWCNPISGHNTLYWYLQNLGQGPELLIRYENEEAVDDSQLPKDRFSAERLKGVDSTLKIQPAELGDSAVYLCASSKLRDYSYEQYFGPGTRLTVT.

About this clone itself: Different DNA sequences within this sample yield the same CDR3. The chain couples TRBV2 to TRBJ1-6, with TRBD1 matching 7 bases. The CDR3 runs 17 residues. Germline lookup yields CDR1 SNHLY and CDR2 FYNNEI. Trimming took 3 bases from V and 8 from J; bases not matched to a gene: 13. Here the CDR3 DNA reads TGTGCCAGCAGTGATGGTGGTCGGTCAGGGGGACATTCACCCCTCCACTTT. It is translated as CASSDGGRSGGHSPLHF.

V gene TRBV6-5 combines with J gene TRBJ1-2; 8 bases agree with TRBD1. Germline-derived CDR1 and CDR2 are MNHEY and SVGAGI. The CDR3 length is 15 residues. Unmatched junction bases numbered 11, after V lost 5 bases and J lost 6 bases. This CDR3 reads CASSTLPGGTHGYTF. The CDR3 nucleotides are TGTGCCAGCAGTACGCTGCCAGGGGGCACCCATGGCTACACCTTC.

J is TRBJ2-7 and V is TRBV4-3, with D unresolved. Germline-derived CDR1 and CDR2 are LGHNA and YSLEER. This CDR3 region has 14 residues. Trimming removed 0 bases from V and 3 bases from J, with 9 bases in between. The CDR3 region has the DNA TGCGCCAGCAGCCAAGAGCTAAACAGCTACGAGCAGTACTTC. Its translation: CASSQELNSYEQYF.

The chain couples TRBV28 to TRBJ1-1, with 8 bases identical to TRBD1. The CDR3 length is 14 residues. V was pared by 7 bases and J by 1 base, with 5 bases of the junction left unmatched. Germline V CDR1 and CDR2: MDHEN, SYDVKM. CDR3 amino acids: CASNLGQGNTEAFF. The CDR3 DNA reads TGTGCCAGCAACCTAGGACAGGGGAACACTGAAGCTTTCTTT.

J is TRBJ2-5 and V is TRBV5-1, with D perhaps matching TRBD2 (6 bases). There are 13 residues in the CDR3. Germline CDR1 is SGHRS and CDR2 is YFSETQ. The V gene lost 3 bases and the J gene lost 1 base, with 7 bases spanning the gap. In nucleotides, the CDR3 is TGCGCCAGCAGCTCGGGGGTCCAAGAGACCCAGTACTTC. It translates to CASSSGVQETQYF.

V usage is TRBV7-9 and J usage is TRBJ1-5; no reliable D call. The ends were cut back, 3 bases at V and 5 bases at J, with 8 bases in the middle. Germline V gene lookup returns CDR1 SEHNR and CDR2 FQNEAQ (reference sequence). This CDR3 is built from 13 residues. The CDR3 loop is CASSFEGDQPQHF. The CDR3 DNA follows: TGTGCCAGCAGCTTCGAGGGAGATCAGCCCCAGCATTTT. Based on the CDR3 plus reference TRBV7-9 and TRBJ1-5, the full variable domain is DTGVSQNPRHKITKRGQNVTFRCDPISEHNRLYWYRQTLGQGPEFLTYFQNEAQLEKSRLLSDRFSAERPKGSFSTLEIQRTEQGDSAMYLCASSFEGDQPQHFGDGTRLSIL.

CDR3 loop: CASSTTGAQETQYF. In DNA form, the CDR3 reads TGTGCCAGTAGTACCACAGGGGCCCAAGAGACCCAGTACTTC. This sequence joins TRBV19 and TRBJ2-5; 7 nucleotides agree with TRBD1. The CDR3 is 14 residues long. The V segment lost 4 bases and the J segment 1 base; nucleotides outside the gene matches: 3. Germline V gene lookup returns CDR1 LNHDA and CDR2 SQIVND (reference sequence).

CDR3 in amino acids: CASSGREGEELFF. The CDR3 DNA reads as TGTGCCAGCAGCGGGAGAGAGGGTGAGGAGCTGTTTTTT. V usage is TRBV2 and J usage is TRBJ2-2, with D possibly being TRBD2 (6 bases). Trimming left V 6 bases short and J 10 bases short, with 15 bases between. CDR1 is SNHLY, CDR2 FYNNEI, per germline. This CDR3 comprises 13 residues.

The V gene is TRBV19, the J gene TRBJ1-2; D gene ambiguous. V was shortened by 3 bases and J by 5 bases, with 16 bases between the two germline ends. The length of the CDR3 is 15 residues. CDR1 is LNHDA, CDR2 SQIVND, per germline (reference sequence). The CDR3 DNA reads TGTGCCAGTAGTATTGCGGGCACCGGAGTGTATGGCTACACCTTC. Translated: CASSIAGTGVYGYTF.

V usage is TRBV4-3 and J usage is TRBJ2-7; 7 bases agree with TRBD1. This CDR3 region has 15 residues. V was clipped by 3 bases and J by 2 bases; unmatched bases: 7. Germline-derived CDR1 and CDR2 are LGHNA and YSLEER. Here the CDR3 reads CASSQATGVPYEQYF. As DNA, the CDR3 is TGCGCCAGCAGCCAGGCTACAGGGGTTCCCTACGAGCAGTACTTC.

This clone was recorded once. This chain connects TRBV19 to TRBJ2-3; 13 nucleotides match TRBD2. Germline V gene data show CDR1 as LNHDA and CDR2 as SQIVND (reference sequence). The trim removed 5 bases at V and 5 bases at J, leaving 7 bases unmatched. The CDR3 runs to 16 residues. CDR3 region: CASSALLAGGLDTQYF. The CDR3 DNA is TGTGCCAGTAGTGCCCTACTAGCGGGAGGGCTAGATACGCAGTATTTT.

The genes are TRBV5-1 and TRBJ1-2; 7 positions match TRBD1. CDR1 and CDR2 (germline): SGHRS, YFSETQ. This CDR3 spans 13 amino acids. With V trimmed by 4 bases and J by 5 bases, 5 bases remained unmatched. DNA of the CDR3: TGCGCCAGCAGCCTGGGACAGCCGTATGGCTACACCTTC. This codes for CASSLGQPYGYTF.

The chain combines TRBV27 with TRBJ2-1, with 9 bases lining up with TRBD1. J was trimmed by 2 bases and V by 6 bases; bases with no gene match: 5. Germline values: CDR1 MNHEY, CDR2 SMNVEV (reference sequence). The CDR3 runs 15 residues. The CDR3 here is CASRTTGGAYNEQFF. In nucleotides, the CDR3 is TGTGCCAGCAGGACAACAGGGGGCGCCTACAATGAGCAGTTCTTC.

The genes are TRBV5-4 and TRBJ2-4; maybe TRBD1 (6 bases). The CDR3 is 15 residues long. Deletions cut 6 bases from V and 2 bases from J, with 15 bases between. The V gene's germline CDR1 is SGHNT and CDR2 YYREEE (reference sequence). The CDR3 here is CASTMYRESKNIQYF. The CDR3 DNA sequence: TGTGCCAGCACCATGTACAGGGAATCCAAAAACATTCAGTACTTC. Combining the CDR3 with reference TRBV5-4 and TRBJ2-4 gives the whole variable domain ETGVTQSPTHLIKTRGQQVTLRCSSQSGHNTVSWYQQALGQGPQFIFQYYREEENGRGNFPPRFSGLQFPNYSSELNVNALELDDSALYLCASTMYRESKNIQYFGAGTRLSVL.

The gene calls are TRBV28 and TRBJ2-1; 9 positions agree with TRBD2. This CDR3 is 15 amino acids long. Trimming removed 5 bases from V and 2 bases from J; junction bases left unmatched: 4. CDR1 and CDR2 from the germline V gene are MDHEN and SYDVKM. CDR3 sequence reads: CASSMGGGAYNEQFF. The CDR3 DNA follows: TGTGCCAGCAGTATGGGCGGGGGGGCCTACAATGAGCAGTTCTTC.

The chain is built from TRBV4-1 and TRBJ1-2; tentative D call: TRBD1 (6 bases). The germline CDR1 and CDR2 sequences are MGHRA and YSYEKL. V was trimmed by 0 bases and J by 6 bases, leaving 11 bases between them. There are 14 residues in the CDR3. The CDR3 coding sequence is TGCGCCAGCAGCCAAGAGTACAGGGCTGATGGCTACACCTTC. This gives the protein CASSQEYRADGYTF.

This chain joins TRBV19 and TRBJ2-1; D remains ambiguous. The length of the CDR3 is 15 residues. The germline V gene has CDR1 LNHDA and CDR2 SQIVND (reference sequence). The V end lost 0 bases, the J end lost 4 bases, and 10 bases lay between the germline ends. The CDR3 region is CASSIDRVVYNEQFF. The CDR3 DNA is TGTGCCAGTAGTATAGATCGGGTCGTATACAATGAGCAGTTCTTC.

This sequence joins TRBV5-1 and TRBJ2-4; a possible D gene is TRBD1 (6 bases). The V gene lost 0 bases and the J gene lost 5 bases, with 12 bases spanning the gap. The germline CDR1 and CDR2 sequences are SGHRS and YFSETQ. The CDR3 contains 15 residues. CDR3: CASSLGGGSENIQYF. CDR3 DNA sequence: TGCGCCAGCAGCTTGGGAGGGGGTTCGGAAAACATTCAGTACTTC.

This clone appeared once. The chain carries TRBV9 and TRBJ2-3, with TRBD2 identical over 11 bases. V lost 4 bases, J lost 4 bases, and 8 bases stayed unmatched. The germline gives CDR1 SGDLS, CDR2 YYNGEE. This CDR3 comprises 16 residues. In DNA, the CDR3 is TGTGCCAGCAGCATCGGGACTAGCGGAGCCTCAGATACGCAGTATTTT. Protein: CASSIGTSGASDTQYF. The whole variable domain, filled in from reference TRBV9 and TRBJ2-3, reads DSGVTQTPKHLITATGQRVTLRCSPRSGDLSVYWYQQSLDQGLQFLIQYYNGEERAKGNILERFSAQQFPDLHSELNLSSLELGDSALYFCASSIGTSGASDTQYFGPGTRLTVL.

This rearrangement joins TRBV30 to TRBJ1-2; 10 nucleotides align to TRBD1. This CDR3 contains 12 residues. The V gene's germline CDR1 is GTSNPN and CDR2 SVGIG (reference sequence). V lost 1 base to trimming and J lost 8 bases; unmatched junction nucleotides: 1. In DNA form, the CDR3 reads TGTGCCTGGAGTGCGGGACAGGGGGGCTACACCTTC. This codes for CAWSAGQGGYTF.

The gene calls are TRBV10-3 and TRBJ2-6, with TRBD1 matching 9 bases. Germline assignment: CDR1 ENHRY and CDR2 SYGVKD. J was trimmed by 3 bases and V by 0 bases; bases with no gene match: 3. CDR3 size: 17 residues. Here the CDR3 DNA reads TGTGCCATCAGTGAGTCTAGGACAGGGGTTGGGGCCAACGTCCTGACTTTC. The encoded protein is CAISESRTGVGANVLTF.

The chain employs TRBV9 and TRBJ1-6; possibly TRBD1 for D (5 bases). Germline CDR1 is SGDLS and CDR2 is YYNGEE. This CDR3 region has 14 residues. Trimming shortened V by 0 bases and J by 14 bases, and 15 bases separated the two germline ends. CDR3 amino acids: CASSVGDSGLSLHF. The CDR3 DNA reads TGTGCCAGCAGCGTAGGAGACAGTGGTCTATCCCTCCACTTT. The whole variable domain, remainder taken from reference TRBV9 and TRBJ1-6, is DSGVTQTPKHLITATGQRVTLRCSPRSGDLSVYWYQQSLDQGLQFLIQYYNGEERAKGNILERFSAQQFPDLHSELNLSSLELGDSALYFCASSVGDSGLSLHFGNGTRLTVT.